A single TCR beta chain is shown here with its context. Antigen unknown. No infections or other immune events were documented during collection. The data originate from a study of identifying expanded T cells in peripheral blood. Produced via immunoSEQ multiplex PCR; TCRdb's table is partial and in-frame only. This sample has around 82,000 clones, with around 84% found just once. Study-wide results and caveats: Over two and four weeks, about 15 and 19 clones changed, versus roughly 1.1 between replicates. Variance in clone template counts between approximately two-week samples significantly increased with total template count across all healthy donors.

Sequencing was carried out using blood. This clonotype originated in a person aged 18-69 years in good health.

The CDR3 region has the DNA TGTGCCAGCAGCCAAGGTGTCGAGATGGGGGACATTCAGTACTTC. Its translation: CASSQGVEMGDIQYF. This chain links TRBV4-2 with TRBJ2-4; D assignment may be TRBD1 or TRBD2 (5 bases each). The germline V gene has CDR1 LGHNA and CDR2 YNFKEQ. The CDR3 is 15 amino acids. V lost 1 base to trimming and J lost 8 bases, with 15 bases between them.